These 27 T cell receptor beta chains were all obtained from the same sample, sequenced in a study of OX40 agonist ivuxolimab in advanced cancers. To prepare the library, the immunoSEQ multiplex PCR assay was applied. TCRdb obtained this table from immuneACCESS and retained in-frame rearrangements with V and J assigned. These tables miss some clones; where compared with another copy, unresolved V genes account for less than half of the shortfall, and the remainder is unexplained. Recorded for this sample are some 50,000 clones; around 84% of them occurred a single time. The ten largest account for about 1.5% of the sample. The sample here was CD4+ or CD8+ T cells sorted from blood, taken in a trial of the OX40 agonist ivuxolimab. The receptor source for this set is an adult with an advanced solid tumor such as melanoma, head and neck, liver or kidney cancer.

V gene TRBV19 combines with J gene TRBJ2-3; the D gene is possibly TRBD1 (5 bases). Germline CDR1 is LNHDA and CDR2 is SQIVND (reference sequence). The CDR3 runs to 12 residues. The V end was cut by 5 bases, the J end by 5 bases, with 8 bases between. This CDR3 is CASSDSLDTQYF. In DNA, the CDR3 is TGTGCCAGTAGTGACAGTTTAGATACGCAGTATTTT.

CDR3 DNA: TGTGCCAGCAGTTTAGGGGGTAGTTTACCCGGGGAGCTGTTTTTT. It specifies CASSLGGSLPGELFF. This rearrangement joins TRBV27 to TRBJ2-2; D tentatively reads TRBD1 or TRBD2 (5 bases each). Trimming stripped 2 bases from V and 6 bases from J, with 13 bases between. Germline V gives CDR1 MNHEY, CDR2 SMNVEV (reference sequence). There are 15 residues in the CDR3.

J is TRBJ2-3 and V is TRBV5-1, with TRBD2 matching 10 bases. The germline V gene encodes CDR1 SGHRS and CDR2 YFSETQ. The CDR3 covers 13 residues. The ends lost 4 bases at V and 9 bases at J; junction bases unmatched: 5. This CDR3 reads CASSMTTSGTQYF. CDR3 nucleotide sequence: TGCGCCAGCAGCATGACGACTAGCGGGACGCAGTATTTT.

This chain connects TRBV7-2 to TRBJ2-7, with a possible D match to TRBD1 (5 bases). The V gene's germline CDR1 is SGHTA and CDR2 FQGNSA. This CDR3 comprises 15 residues. The V and J ends lost 6 bases and 5 bases respectively, with 20 bases between them. The CDR3 nucleotides read TGTGCCAGCAGTTTGGGGCCGTCCCGTGGCCACGAGCAGTACTTC. Amino acids: CASSLGPSRGHEQYF.

A few counts support this clone. The V and J genes are TRBV15 and TRBJ2-1; 8 bases match TRBD2. This CDR3 has 16 amino acids. CDR1 is LNHNV and CDR2 is YYDKDF in the germline V gene (reference sequence). J lost 0 bases, V lost 1 base, and 2 bases had no gene match. DNA for the CDR3: TGTGCCACCAGCAGAGGTCGGGAGGGCTCCTACAATGAGCAGTTCTTC. Protein product: CATSRGREGSYNEQFF.

The genes are TRBV7-9 and TRBJ2-2, with 7 bases identical to TRBD1. V lost 6 bases and J lost 4; bases outside the gene matches: 8. There are 15 residues in the CDR3. Germline-derived CDR1 and CDR2 are SEHNR and FQNEAQ (reference sequence). CDR3 DNA: TGTGCCAGCAGGGCCGGGACAGCTTTCACCGGGGAGCTGTTTTTT. Translated: CASRAGTAFTGELFF.

This rearrangement joins TRBV6-5 to TRBJ2-5; D ambiguous. The CDR3 spans 14 residues. V was clipped by 6 bases and J by 1 base, with 12 bases between them. Germline loops: CDR1 MNHEY, CDR2 SVGAGI. As DNA, the CDR3 is TGTGCCAGCAGCCTTAGGGAAGCCCAAGAGACCCAGTACTTC. Translated, it gives CASSLREAQETQYF.

V is TRBV19 and J is TRBJ2-7; D assignment may be TRBD1 or TRBD2 (5 bases each). The germline V gene has CDR1 LNHDA and CDR2 SQIVND (reference sequence). The CDR3 runs to 15 residues. Trimming removed 7 bases from V and 7 bases from J, with 23 bases in between. The CDR3 DNA reads as TGTGCCAGTAAAACAGAAAGGGACCCCCTGGAAGAGCAGTACTTC. As protein: CASKTERDPLEEQYF. Full variable domain (remainder filled in from reference TRBV19 and TRBJ2-7): DGGITQSPKYLFRKEGQNVTLSCEQNLNHDAMYWYRQDPGQGLRLIYYSQIVNDFQKGDIAEGYSVSREKKESFPLTVTSAQKNPTAFYLCASKTERDPLEEQYFGPGTRLTVT.

Only a few counts were recorded for this clone. The V and J genes are TRBV19 and TRBJ2-3, with 9 bases that match TRBD1. The J segment lost 0 bases and the V segment lost 2 bases, leaving 6 bases of the junction unmatched. The CDR3 is 17 amino acids. Per germline, CDR1 LNHDA and CDR2 SQIVND (reference sequence). DNA of the CDR3: TGTGCCAGTAGTATATGTTCGGACAGGGGTAGCACAGATACGCAGTATTTT. As protein: CASSICSDRGSTDTQYF.

This chain connects TRBV6-5 to TRBJ2-7; TRBD1 or TRBD2 may be the D gene (5 bases each). There are 15 residues in the CDR3. Germline CDR1 MNHEY, CDR2 SVGAGI. Trimming cost V 2 bases and J 1 base, with 12 bases left between them. CDR3 DNA: TGTGCCAGCAGTTACAGGGACCCTCAATCCTACGAGCAGTACTTC. Amino acids: CASSYRDPQSYEQYF.

The rearrangement uses TRBV11-2 and TRBJ2-2; 16 bases line up with TRBD2. This CDR3 contains 17 residues. V gave up 11 bases and J gave up 6 bases; unmatched junction bases: 12. Looked up from germline, CDR1 is SGHAT and CDR2 is FQNNGV. The CDR3 DNA follows: TGTGCCTCCGCCGGGACTAGCGGGAGGGTAACGGCCGGGGAGCTGTTTTTT. Residues: CASAGTSGRVTAGELFF.

This chain links TRBV6-5 with TRBJ2-3, with 10 bases matching TRBD2. The CDR3 sequence is 15 residues long. The ends lost 7 bases at V and 9 bases at J; junction bases unmatched: 13. Germline CDR1 and CDR2: MNHEY and SVGAGI. The CDR3 sequence is CASNGGLAGVGTQYF. The DNA for the CDR3 is TGTGCCAGCAACGGCGGCCTAGCGGGAGTCGGGACGCAGTATTTT.

This sequence joins TRBV6-6 and TRBJ1-4; 7 nucleotides align to TRBD1. Germline V gene lookup returns CDR1 MNHNY and CDR2 SVGAGI (reference sequence). V shed 4 bases and J 0 bases; nucleotides not matched to a gene: 5. This CDR3 has 16 amino acids. The DNA of the CDR3 is TGTGCCAGCAGTTGGGACAGTCAGGCAACTAATGAAAAACTGTTTTTT. Its translation is CASSWDSQATNEKLFF.

This clone was detected only once. The V and J genes are TRBV11-2 and TRBJ2-7; 9 nucleotides match TRBD2. Trimming at V came to 4 bases and at J to 3 bases, leaving 4 bases not matched to a gene. This CDR3 contains 14 residues. Germline values: CDR1 SGHAT, CDR2 FQNNGV. The CDR3 is CASSWSGGFYEQYF. The CDR3 nucleotides are TGTGCCAGCAGCTGGAGCGGGGGGTTCTACGAGCAGTACTTC. Full variable domain (missing parts from reference TRBV11-2 and TRBJ2-7): EAGVAQSPRYKIIEKRQSVAFWCNPISGHATLYWYQQILGQGPKLLIQFQNNGVVDDSQLPKDRFSAERLKGVDSTLKIQPAKLEDSAVYLCASSWSGGFYEQYFGPGTRLTVT.

The genes are TRBV28 and TRBJ2-3, with D uncertain. The CDR3 has 13 residues. CDR1 and CDR2 (germline): MDHEN, SYDVKM. Trimming took 2 bases from V and 3 from J, leaving 6 bases between them. The CDR3 nucleotides are TGTGCCAGCAGTTTACCAATAACAGATACGCAGTATTTT. This gives the protein CASSLPITDTQYF. The full variable domain, with the rest looked up from reference TRBV28 and TRBJ2-3, is DVKVTQSSRYLVKRTGEKVFLECVQDMDHENMFWYRQDPGLGLRLIYFSYDVKMKEKGDIPEGYSVSREKKERFSLILESASTNQTSMYLCASSLPITDTQYFGPGTRLTVL.

V is TRBV7-2 and J is TRBJ2-3, with D possibly being TRBD2 (6 bases). Germline V gives CDR1 SGHTA, CDR2 FQGNSA. This CDR3 has 15 residues. V lost 6 bases, J lost 2 bases, and 15 bases lay in between. CDR3 amino acids: CASRISGPVTDTQYF. The CDR3 DNA reads as TGTGCCAGCAGGATAAGCGGGCCCGTCACAGATACGCAGTATTTT. The complete variable domain, with remaining parts taken from reference TRBV7-2 and TRBJ2-3, reads GAGVSQSPSNKVTEKGKDVELRCDPISGHTALYWYRQSLGQGLEFLIYFQGNSAPDKSGLPSDRFSAERTGGSVSTLTIQRTQQEDSAVYLCASRISGPVTDTQYFGPGTRLTVL.

This clone was counted once. The chain links TRBV6-6 to TRBJ2-5, with D tentatively TRBD2 (5 bases). The CDR3 has 12 amino acids. The germline V and J ends were trimmed by 6 bases and 2 bases, with 7 bases remaining between them. CDR1 and CDR2 (germline): MNHNY, SVGAGI (reference sequence). This CDR3 reads CASRLGQETQYF. In DNA, the CDR3 is TGTGCCAGCAGACTAGGTCAAGAGACCCAGTACTTC.

The rearrangement links TRBV7-2 to TRBJ2-1; 8 positions agree with TRBD1. The V gene's germline CDR1 is SGHTA and CDR2 FQGNSA. V lost 0 bases, J lost 4 bases, and 2 bases stayed unmatched. There are 15 residues in the CDR3. CDR3 residues: CASSLAGQAYNEQFF. In DNA form, the CDR3 reads TGTGCCAGCAGCTTAGCGGGACAGGCGTACAATGAGCAGTTCTTC.

The V gene is TRBV28, the J gene TRBJ2-7, with 8 bases lining up with TRBD2. Germline trimming cut 7 bases from V and 2 bases from J; bases unmatched to any gene: 7. The CDR3 runs to 14 residues. Germline assignment: CDR1 MDHEN and CDR2 SYDVKM. In DNA, the CDR3 is TGTGCCAGCACCTCGCGGGAGGTTACCTACGAGCAGTACTTC. As protein: CASTSREVTYEQYF.

The table lists this clone with a count of one. This chain uses TRBV7-2 with TRBJ1-2; 7 bases line up with TRBD1. This CDR3 is built from 14 residues. V shed 5 bases and J 8 bases; nucleotides not matched to a gene: 11. Germline V lookup: CDR1 SGHTA, CDR2 FQGNSA. The CDR3 sequence: CASSPTQGLDGYTF. Here the CDR3 DNA reads TGTGCCAGCAGCCCCACACAGGGGTTGGACGGCTACACCTTC.

The chain recombines TRBV19 with TRBJ2-2; no reliable D call. The CDR3 loop spans 12 amino acids. V was trimmed by 8 bases and J by 6 bases, leaving 10 bases between them. Germline V gene sequence: CDR1 LNHDA, CDR2 SQIVND (reference sequence). The CDR3 region is CASFTRSGELFF. CDR3 nucleotide sequence: TGTGCCAGTTTTACCCGATCCGGGGAGCTGTTTTTT.

This clone was recorded only once. The rearrangement uses TRBV19 and TRBJ2-2; no firm D call. The CDR3 has 18 amino acids. Germline CDR1 LNHDA, CDR2 SQIVND (reference sequence). Between the trimmed V and J ends, which lost 5 bases and 4 bases, there was a span of 23 bases. The chain's CDR3 is CASSVQAWGRVVTGELFF. The CDR3 DNA reads TGTGCCAGTAGTGTCCAAGCCTGGGGTAGGGTGGTCACCGGGGAGCTGTTTTTT.

This chain connects TRBV19 to TRBJ1-2; D gene unclear. The CDR3 extends over 13 amino acids. Trimming took off 0 bases at V and 8 bases at J, with 10 bases between the two ends. Germline V gene data show CDR1 as LNHDA and CDR2 as SQIVND (reference sequence). As DNA, the CDR3 is TGTGCCAGTAGTATAGATCCGGGCGCAGGCTACACCTTC. Translating gives CASSIDPGAGYTF.

The chain joins TRBV4-3 to TRBJ2-1, with D perhaps TRBD2 (5 bases). The CDR3 is made up of 16 amino acids. Looked up from germline, CDR1 is LGHNA and CDR2 is YSLEER. V gave up 0 bases and J gave up 2 bases, with 11 bases separating them. The CDR3 region is CASSQESEGAYNEQFF. CDR3 nucleotides: TGCGCCAGCAGCCAAGAATCCGAGGGAGCCTACAATGAGCAGTTCTTC.

The CDR3 DNA reads TGTGCCAGCAGCCCCCCTACGACGGGAGGGAGGGATGAGCAGTTCTTC. This translates into CASSPPTTGGRDEQFF. This sequence joins TRBV9 and TRBJ2-1; 8 bases are shared with TRBD2. The CDR3 runs 16 residues. V dropped 4 bases and J dropped 8; count of bases not matched to a gene: 14. Germline CDR1 and CDR2: SGDLS and YYNGEE.

The chain employs TRBV6-1 and TRBJ2-2; tentative D call: TRBD1 (5 bases). This CDR3 spans 14 amino acids. In germline, CDR1 is MNHNS, CDR2 SASEGT. Trimming cost V 6 bases and J 9 bases, with 17 bases left between them. CDR3 sequence: CASRQDLVKRELFF. The DNA of the CDR3 is TGTGCCAGCAGACAGGACCTGGTTAAACGGGAGCTGTTTTTT.

The rearrangement uses TRBV14 and TRBJ2-3; D not certain. Trimming shortened V by 3 bases and J by 6 bases, and 13 bases separated the two germline ends. The germline gives CDR1 SGHDN, CDR2 FVKESK. This CDR3 contains 14 residues. The CDR3 protein is CASSHFRKSDTQYF. CDR3 bases: TGTGCCAGCAGCCACTTCCGAAAGTCCGATACGCAGTATTTT.